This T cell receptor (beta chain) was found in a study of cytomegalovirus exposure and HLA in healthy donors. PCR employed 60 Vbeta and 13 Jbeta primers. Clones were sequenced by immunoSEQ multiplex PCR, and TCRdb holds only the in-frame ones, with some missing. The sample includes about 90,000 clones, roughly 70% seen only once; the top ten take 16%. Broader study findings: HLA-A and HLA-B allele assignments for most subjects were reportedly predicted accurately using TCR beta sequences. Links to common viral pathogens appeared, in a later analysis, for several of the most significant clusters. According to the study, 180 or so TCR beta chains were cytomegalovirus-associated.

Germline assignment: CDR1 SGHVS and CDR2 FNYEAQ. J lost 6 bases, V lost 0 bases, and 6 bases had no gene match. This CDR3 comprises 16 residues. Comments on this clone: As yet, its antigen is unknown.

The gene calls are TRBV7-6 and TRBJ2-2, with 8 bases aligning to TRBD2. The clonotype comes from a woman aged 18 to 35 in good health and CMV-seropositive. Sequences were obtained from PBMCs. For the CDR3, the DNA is TGTGCCAGCAGCTTAGCAGGGCGGGGGGAATCCGGGGAGCTGTTTTTT. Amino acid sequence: CASSLAGRGESGELFF.